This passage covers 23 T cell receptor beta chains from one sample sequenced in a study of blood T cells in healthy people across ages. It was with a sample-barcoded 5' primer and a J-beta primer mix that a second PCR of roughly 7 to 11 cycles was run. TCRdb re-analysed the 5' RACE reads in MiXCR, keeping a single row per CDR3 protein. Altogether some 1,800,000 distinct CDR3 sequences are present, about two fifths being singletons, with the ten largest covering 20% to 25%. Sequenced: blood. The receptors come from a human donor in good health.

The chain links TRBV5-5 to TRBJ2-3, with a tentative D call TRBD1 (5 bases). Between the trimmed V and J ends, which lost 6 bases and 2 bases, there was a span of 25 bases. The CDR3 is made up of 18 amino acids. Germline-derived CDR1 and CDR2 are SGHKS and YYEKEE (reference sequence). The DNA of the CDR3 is TGTGCCAGCATCGACCCCGCCCGGGCAGGGATGTTCACAGATACGCAGTATTTT. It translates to CASIDPARAGMFTDTQYF. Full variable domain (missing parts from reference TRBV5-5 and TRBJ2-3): DAGVTQSPTHLIKTRGQQVTLRCSPISGHKSVSWYQQVLGQGPQFIFQYYEKEERGRGNFPDRFSARQFPNYSSELNVNALLLGDSALYLCASIDPARAGMFTDTQYFGPGTRLTVL.

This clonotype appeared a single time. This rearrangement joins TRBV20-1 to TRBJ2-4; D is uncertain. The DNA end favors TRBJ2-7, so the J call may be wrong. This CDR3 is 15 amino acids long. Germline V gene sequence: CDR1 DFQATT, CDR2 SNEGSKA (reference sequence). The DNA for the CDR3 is TGCAGTGCTAGGATACCCAGGCCTGGTGGCTACGAGCAGTACTTC. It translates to CSARIPRPGGYEQYF.

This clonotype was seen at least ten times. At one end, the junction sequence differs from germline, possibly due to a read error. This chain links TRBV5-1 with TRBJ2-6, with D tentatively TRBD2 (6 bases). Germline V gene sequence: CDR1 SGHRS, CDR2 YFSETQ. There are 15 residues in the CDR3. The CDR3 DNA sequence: TGTGCCAGCAGCTTAGGAGGGGCTGGGGCCAACGTCCTGACTTTC. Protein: CASSLGGAGANVLTF.

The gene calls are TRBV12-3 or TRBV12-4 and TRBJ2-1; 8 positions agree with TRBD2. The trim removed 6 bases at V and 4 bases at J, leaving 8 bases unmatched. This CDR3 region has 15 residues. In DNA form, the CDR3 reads TGTGCCAGCAGCCCGGGGGGGGGGCCTTACAATGAGCAGTTCTTC. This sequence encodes CASSPGGGPYNEQFF.

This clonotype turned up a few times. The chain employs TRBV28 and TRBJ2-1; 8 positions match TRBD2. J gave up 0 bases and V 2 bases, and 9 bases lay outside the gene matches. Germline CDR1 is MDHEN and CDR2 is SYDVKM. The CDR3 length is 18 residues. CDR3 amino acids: CASSLRGGAFNSYNEQFF. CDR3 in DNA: TGTGCCAGCAGTTTACGGGGGGGTGCCTTTAACTCCTACAATGAGCAGTTCTTC.

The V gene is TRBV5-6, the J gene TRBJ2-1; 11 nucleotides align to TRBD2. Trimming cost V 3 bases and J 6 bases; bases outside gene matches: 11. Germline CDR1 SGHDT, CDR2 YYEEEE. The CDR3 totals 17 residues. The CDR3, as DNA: TGTGCCAGCAGCTCCGTTAGCGGGGGGGACGGTAGCAATGAGCAGTTCTTC. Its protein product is CASSSVSGGDGSNEQFF.

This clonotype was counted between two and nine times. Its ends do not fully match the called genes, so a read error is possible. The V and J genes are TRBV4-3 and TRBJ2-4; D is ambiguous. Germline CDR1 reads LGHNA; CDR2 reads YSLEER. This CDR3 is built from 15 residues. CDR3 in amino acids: CASSQEARQPYEQCF. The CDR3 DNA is TGCGCCAGCAGCCAAGAAGCACGGCAGCCCTACGAGCAGTGCTTC.

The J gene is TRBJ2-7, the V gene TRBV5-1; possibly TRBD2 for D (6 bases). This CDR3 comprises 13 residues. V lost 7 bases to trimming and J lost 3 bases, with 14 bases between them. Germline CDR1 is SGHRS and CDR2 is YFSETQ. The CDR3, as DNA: TGCGCCAGCGGTTCCGGGGGAATCTACGAGCAGTACTTC. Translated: CASGSGGIYEQYF.

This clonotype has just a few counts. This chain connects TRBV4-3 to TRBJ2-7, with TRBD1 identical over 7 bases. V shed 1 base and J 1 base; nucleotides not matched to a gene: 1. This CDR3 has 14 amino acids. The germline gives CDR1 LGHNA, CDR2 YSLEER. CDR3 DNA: TGCGCCAGCAGCCAAGTGACAGGGTCCTACGAGCAGTACTTC. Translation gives CASSQVTGSYEQYF.

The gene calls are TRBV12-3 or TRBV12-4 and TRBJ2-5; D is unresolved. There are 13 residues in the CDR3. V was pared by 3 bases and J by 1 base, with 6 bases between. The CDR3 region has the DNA TGTGCCAGCAGTTTCCTAACCCAAGAGACCCAGTACTTC. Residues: CASSFLTQETQYF.

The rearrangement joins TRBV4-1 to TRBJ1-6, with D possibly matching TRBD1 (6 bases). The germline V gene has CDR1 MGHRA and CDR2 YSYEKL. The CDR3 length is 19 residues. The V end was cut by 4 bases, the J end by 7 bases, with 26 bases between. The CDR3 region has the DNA TGCGCCAGCAGCCGTAAAGTACATGGGACATTGGAGGTAAATTCACCCCTCCACTTT. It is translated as CASSRKVHGTLEVNSPLHF.

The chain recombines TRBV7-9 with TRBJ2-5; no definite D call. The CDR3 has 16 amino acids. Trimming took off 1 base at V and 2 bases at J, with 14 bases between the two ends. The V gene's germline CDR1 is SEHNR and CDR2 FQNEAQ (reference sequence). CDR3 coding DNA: TGTGCCAGCAGCTTAGGGGCCCTATCTCGACAAGAGACCCAGTACTTC. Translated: CASSLGALSRQETQYF.

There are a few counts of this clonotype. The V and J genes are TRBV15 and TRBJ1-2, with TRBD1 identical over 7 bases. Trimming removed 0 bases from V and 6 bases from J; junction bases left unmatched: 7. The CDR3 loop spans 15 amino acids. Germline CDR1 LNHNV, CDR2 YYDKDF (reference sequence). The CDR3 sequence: CATSRDSGQYHGYTF. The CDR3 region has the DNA TGTGCCACCAGCAGAGATTCGGGACAGTATCATGGCTACACCTTC.

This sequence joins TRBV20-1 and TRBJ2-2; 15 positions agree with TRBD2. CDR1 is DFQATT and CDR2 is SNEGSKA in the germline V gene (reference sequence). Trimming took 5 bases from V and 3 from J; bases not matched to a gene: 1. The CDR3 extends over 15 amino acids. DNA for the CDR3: TGCAGTGCTGGGACTAGCGGGGGGTACACCGGGGAGCTGTTTTTT. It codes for CSAGTSGGYTGELFF.

The CDR3 loop is CASREAYEQYV. CDR3 sequence (DNA): TGTGCCAGCAGGGAAGCCTACGAGCAGTACGTC. The gene calls are TRBV2 and TRBJ2-7; D is ambiguous. The CDR3 runs 11 residues. CDR1 and CDR2 (germline): SNHLY, FYNNEI.

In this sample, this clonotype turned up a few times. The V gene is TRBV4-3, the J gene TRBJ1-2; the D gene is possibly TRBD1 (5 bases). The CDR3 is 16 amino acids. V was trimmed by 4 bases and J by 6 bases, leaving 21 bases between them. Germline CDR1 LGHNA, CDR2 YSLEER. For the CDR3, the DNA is TGCGCCAGCAGCCGGGCCCACGGGGGGAGTTTGGATGGCTACACCTTC. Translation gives CASSRAHGGSLDGYTF.

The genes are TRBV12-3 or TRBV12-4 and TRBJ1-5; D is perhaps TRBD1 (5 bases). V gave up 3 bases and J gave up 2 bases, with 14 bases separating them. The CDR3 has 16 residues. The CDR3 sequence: CASSFSTGVGNQPQHF. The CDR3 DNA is TGTGCCAGCAGTTTTTCTACGGGGGTTGGCAATCAGCCCCAGCATTTT.

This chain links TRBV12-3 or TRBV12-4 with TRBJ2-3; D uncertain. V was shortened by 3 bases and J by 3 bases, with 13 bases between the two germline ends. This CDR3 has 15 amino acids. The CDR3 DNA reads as TGTGCCAGCAGTTTTCTCGGTCAAGGAACAGATACGCAGTATTTT. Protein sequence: CASSFLGQGTDTQYF.

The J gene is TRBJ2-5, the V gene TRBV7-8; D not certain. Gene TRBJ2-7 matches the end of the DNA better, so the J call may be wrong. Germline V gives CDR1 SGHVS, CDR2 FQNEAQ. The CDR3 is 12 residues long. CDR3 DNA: TGTGCCAGTGGCCCCGTGGCCTACGAGCAGTACTTC. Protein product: CASGPVAYEQYF.

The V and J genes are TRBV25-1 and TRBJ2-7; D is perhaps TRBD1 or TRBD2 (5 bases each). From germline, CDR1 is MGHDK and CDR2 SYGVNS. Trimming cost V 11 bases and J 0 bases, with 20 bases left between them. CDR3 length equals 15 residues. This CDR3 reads CAGTPSWDGSYEQYF. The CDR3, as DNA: TGTGCCGGCACTCCCTCTTGGGACGGCTCCTACGAGCAGTACTTC.

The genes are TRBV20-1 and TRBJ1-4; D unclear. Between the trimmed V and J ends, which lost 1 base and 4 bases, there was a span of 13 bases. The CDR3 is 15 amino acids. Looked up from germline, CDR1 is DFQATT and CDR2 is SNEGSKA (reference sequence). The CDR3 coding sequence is TGCAGTGCTAGAGGACGTCGGGCGGTTAATGAAAAACTGTTTTTT. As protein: CSARGRRAVNEKLFF.

CDR3: CASSPPSGDNEQFF. In nucleotides, the CDR3 is TGTGCCAGCTCACCACCTTCTGGAGATAATGAGCAGTTCTTC. J is TRBJ2-1 and V is TRBV18, with D unresolved. This CDR3 region has 14 residues. V gave up 0 bases and J gave up 7 bases, with 10 bases separating them. CDR1 and CDR2 from the germline V gene are KGHSH and LQKENI.

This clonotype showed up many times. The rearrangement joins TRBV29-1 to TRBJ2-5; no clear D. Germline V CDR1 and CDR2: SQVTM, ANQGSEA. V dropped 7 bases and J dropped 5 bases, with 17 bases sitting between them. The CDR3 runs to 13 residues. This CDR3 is CSAIVVGGETQYF. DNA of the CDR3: TGCAGCGCTATCGTGGTCGGTGGTGAGACCCAGTACTTC.